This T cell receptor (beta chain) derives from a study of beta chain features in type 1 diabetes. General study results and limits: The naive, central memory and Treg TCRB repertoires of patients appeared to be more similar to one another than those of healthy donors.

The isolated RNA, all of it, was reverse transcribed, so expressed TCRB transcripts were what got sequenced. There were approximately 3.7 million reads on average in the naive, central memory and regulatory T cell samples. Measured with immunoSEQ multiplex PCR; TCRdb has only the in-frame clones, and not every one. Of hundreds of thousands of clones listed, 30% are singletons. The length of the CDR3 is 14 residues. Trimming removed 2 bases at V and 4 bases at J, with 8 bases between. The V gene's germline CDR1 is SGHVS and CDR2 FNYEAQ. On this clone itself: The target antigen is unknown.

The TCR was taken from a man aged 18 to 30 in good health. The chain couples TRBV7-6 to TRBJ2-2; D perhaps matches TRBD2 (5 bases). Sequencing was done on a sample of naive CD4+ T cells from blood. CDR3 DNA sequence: TGTGCCAGCAGCTTATCGGGGTCCACCGGGGAGCTGTTTTTT. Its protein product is CASSLSGSTGELFF.